This T cell receptor (beta chain) was found in a study of regulatory T cells in long-lasting Graves disease. Study-level background: Antithyroid drug intake by newly diagnosed Graves' patients had lasted under 3 months.

Time point of the sample: newly diagnosed GD, antithyroid drugs for less than 3 months. PBMCs provided the RNA from which the TCR library was made. Graves' disease diagnosis followed American Thyroid Association guidelines. Ten or more counts support this clonotype. The CDR3 has 14 amino acids. CDR1 and CDR2 (germline): SGHAT, FQNNGV. V was trimmed by 5 bases and J by 0 bases, leaving 11 bases between them. Building of the TCR beta libraries involved iRepertoire HTBI primers and Arm-PCR of CDR3 regions. TCRdb recomputed calls from the multiplex PCR reads with MiXCR, one row per CDR3 protein. The table has about 430,000 distinct CDR3 sequences, approximately 16% seen once. The same specimen was also included in a second study, on T cells in Graves' hyperthyroidism and ophthalmopathy. That paper notes: Blood also carried most thyroid clonotypes expanded above 0.001.

The chain uses TRBV11-2 and TRBJ2-7, with TRBD2 as a possible D gene (6 bases). This specimen consisted of peripheral blood mononuclear cells (PBMCs), obtained at new diagnosis, from a patient treated with antithyroid drugs. The TCR originated in a woman between 40 and 50 years old with Graves disease. CDR3 in amino acids: CASSPGTLSYEQYF. The DNA for the CDR3 is TGTGCCAGCAGCCCCGGGACTCTCTCCTACGAGCAGTACTTC.